Presented here are 13 T cell receptor beta chains from one specimen sequenced in a study of blood T cell repertoires in COVID-19. The protocol was immunoSEQ multiplex PCR, while the TCRdb copy is restricted to in-frame clones and leaves out a portion. The top ten hold approximately 2% of the sample, which has about 360,000 clones, roughly 87% seen once. Material for sequencing was PBMCs or T cells enriched from blood (not recorded which). The source of these receptors is a woman aged 40 to 50 with acute COVID-19.

A remark on this clone: This specimen includes other DNA sequences encoding the same CDR3. The chain couples TRBV12-3 or TRBV12-4 to TRBJ1-1; TRBD1 is a possible D gene (6 bases). Trimming shortened V by 6 bases and J by 4 bases, and 12 bases separated the two germline ends. The CDR3 runs 13 residues. DNA of the CDR3: TGTGCCAGCAGCTTCGGACAGTCCACTGAAGCTTTCTTT. Amino acid sequence: CASSFGQSTEAFF.

This chain joins TRBV19 and TRBJ2-5; D perhaps matches TRBD2 (5 bases). CDR3 length equals 15 residues. V was trimmed by 3 bases and J by 5 bases, leaving 16 bases between them. The V gene's germline CDR1 is LNHDA and CDR2 SQIVND (reference sequence). The CDR3: CASSIDSGESETQYF. In DNA form, the CDR3 reads TGTGCCAGTAGTATCGATTCCGGGGAATCCGAGACCCAGTACTTC.

The chain joins TRBV2 to TRBJ2-1, with TRBD2 matching over 9 bases. Germline-derived CDR1 and CDR2 are SNHLY and FYNNEI. The V gene end was trimmed by 6 bases and the J gene end by 0 bases; junction bases not matched to a gene: 3. The CDR3 covers 15 residues. The CDR3 region is CASRKRGASYNEQFF. In DNA, the CDR3 is TGTGCCAGCAGGAAGCGGGGGGCCTCCTACAATGAGCAGTTCTTC.

The genes are TRBV5-1 and TRBJ2-2; the D gene is possibly TRBD1 (6 bases). V lost 4 bases and J lost 0, with 13 bases in between. Germline CDR1 SGHRS, CDR2 YFSETQ. The CDR3 covers 16 residues. This CDR3 reads CASSRGHESNTGELFF. CDR3 DNA: TGCGCCAGCAGCCGGGGACATGAGTCGAACACCGGGGAGCTGTTTTTT. Full variable domain (rest looked up from reference TRBV5-1 and TRBJ2-2): KAGVTQTPRYLIKTRGQQVTLSCSPISGHRSVSWYQQTPGQGLQFLFEYFSETQRNKGNFPGRFSGRQFSNSRSEMNVSTLELGDSALYLCASSRGHESNTGELFFGEGSRLTVL.

V usage is TRBV27 and J usage is TRBJ1-1, with D possibly being TRBD1 (5 bases). This CDR3 is 15 amino acids long. Per germline, CDR1 MNHEY and CDR2 SMNVEV (reference sequence). V was cut by 10 bases and J by 0 bases, with 18 bases left in between. The CDR3: CATSLTGGMNTEAFF. DNA of the CDR3: TGTGCCACATCGCTGACCGGGGGGATGAACACTGAAGCTTTCTTT.

The rearrangement joins TRBV19 to TRBJ1-2; D might be TRBD1 (5 bases). Trimming removed 5 bases from V and 7 bases from J, with 11 bases in between. Germline CDR1 reads LNHDA; CDR2 reads SQIVND (reference sequence). The CDR3 runs 12 residues. CDR3 DNA: TGTGCCAGTAGTCAGGGAAAGCGTGGCTACACCTTC. This encodes CASSQGKRGYTF.

The chain couples TRBV7-8 to TRBJ1-1; D is perhaps TRBD1 (6 bases). This CDR3 has 14 residues. CDR1 SGHVS and CDR2 FQNEAQ come from the germline V gene. Trimming removed 5 bases at V and 0 bases at J, with 10 bases between. DNA for the CDR3: TGTGCCAGCAGCATGGACAGATTGAACACTGAAGCTTTCTTT. Encoded protein: CASSMDRLNTEAFF.

The chain combines TRBV27 with TRBJ2-2; 7 bases fit TRBD2. The ends lost 4 bases at V and 5 bases at J; junction bases unmatched: 10. The germline V gene encodes CDR1 MNHEY and CDR2 SMNVEV (reference sequence). CDR3 length equals 16 residues. CDR3 nucleotide sequence: TGTGCCAGCAGTTCGAGGACTAGATCGCTAACCGGGGAGCTGTTTTTT. Translating gives CASSSRTRSLTGELFF.

The chain uses TRBV19 and TRBJ2-3; a weak D match, TRBD1 (5 bases). The CDR3 loop spans 16 amino acids. Per germline, CDR1 LNHDA and CDR2 SQIVND (reference sequence). The germline V and J ends were trimmed by 3 bases and 0 bases, with 13 bases remaining between them. In nucleotides, the CDR3 is TGTGCCAGTAGTATCAGTGGGGCCGTTAGCACAGATACGCAGTATTTT. This encodes CASSISGAVSTDTQYF.

This chain joins TRBV18 and TRBJ2-5; tentatively, D is TRBD2 (5 bases). The length of the CDR3 is 15 residues. The ends were cut back, 2 bases at V and 1 base at J, with 11 bases in the middle. Germline V lookup: CDR1 KGHSH, CDR2 LQKENI. The CDR3 is CASSPEGQFQETQYF. In DNA form, the CDR3 reads TGTGCCAGCTCACCAGAGGGTCAGTTCCAAGAGACCCAGTACTTC.

V is TRBV7-8 and J is TRBJ2-5; 14 bases map to TRBD2. Germline V gives CDR1 SGHVS, CDR2 FQNEAQ. V trimming: 3 bases; J trimming: 5 bases; junction bases outside the gene matches: 8. This CDR3 is 17 amino acids long. CDR3 sequence (DNA): TGTGCCAGCAGCTTCGCAGGGACTAGCGGGGGCGGTGAGACCCAGTACTTC. Translated: CASSFAGTSGGGETQYF.

The chain carries TRBV5-3 and TRBJ1-6; D is uncertain. TRBV5-3 is an ORF, with its function uncertain. This CDR3 region has 15 residues. V lost 0 bases and J 11 bases, leaving 15 bases between the germline ends. For the CDR3, the DNA is TGTGCCAGAAGCTTGGACGCAGGAAACACGGCACCCCTCCACTTT. Residues: CARSLDAGNTAPLHF.

The chain links TRBV21-1 to TRBJ1-3; TRBD1, the table's D call, lacks a check against the DNA. TRBV21-1 is given as a pseudogene. The length of the CDR3 is 18 residues. This chain's CDR3 is CASSKGGGQGCSGNTIYF. CDR3 DNA: TGTGCCAGCAGCAAAGGGGGCGGACAGGGGTGCTCTGGAAACACCATATATTTT.